The clone carrying this T cell receptor (beta chain) was counted between two and nine times. The target antigen is unknown. The sample comes from a study of blood T cells in healthy people across ages. Overall study results and limits: Those diversity estimates obtained from one million T cells were thought to be underestimates.

Through a sample-barcoded 5' primer and a J-beta primer mix, a second PCR was run for roughly 7 to 11 cycles. TCRdb independently ran MiXCR on the 5' RACE reads; one entry per CDR3 protein. This repertoire shows 980,000 or so distinct CDR3 sequences, roughly 43% found once; its top ten account for 13%. V lost 8 bases and J lost 4, with 14 bases in between. The CDR3 length is 13 residues. Germline CDR1 SEHNR, CDR2 FQNEAQ (reference sequence). The receptor's source is a man aged 25-45 years in good health. The chain is built from TRBV7-9 and TRBJ1-1, with a tentative D call TRBD1 (5 bases). Sequenced input: blood. CDR3 amino acids: CASVPLGATEAFF. The CDR3 nucleotides are TGTGCCAGCGTACCCTTAGGGGCCACTGAAGCTTTCTTT.